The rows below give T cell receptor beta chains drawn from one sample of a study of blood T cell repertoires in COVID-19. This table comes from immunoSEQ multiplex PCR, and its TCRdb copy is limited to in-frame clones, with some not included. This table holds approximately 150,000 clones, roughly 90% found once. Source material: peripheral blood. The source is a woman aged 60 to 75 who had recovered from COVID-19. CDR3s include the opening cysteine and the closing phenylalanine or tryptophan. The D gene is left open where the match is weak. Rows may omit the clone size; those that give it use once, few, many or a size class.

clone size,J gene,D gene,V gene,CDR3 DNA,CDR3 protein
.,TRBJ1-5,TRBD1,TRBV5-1,TGCGCCAGCAGCTTAGACCCGGGACAGGATCAGCCCCAGCATTTT,CASSLDPGQDQPQHF
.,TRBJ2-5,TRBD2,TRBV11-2,TGTGCCAGCAGCTCCCCTGTGGGACTAGCGGGGGGGGAAGAGACCCAGTACTTC,CASSSPVGLAGGEETQYF
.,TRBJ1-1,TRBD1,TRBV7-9,TGTGCCAGCAGCCCAAAGACAGGGCGGAACACTGAAGCTTTCTTT,CASSPKTGRNTEAFF
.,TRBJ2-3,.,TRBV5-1,TGCGCCAGCAGAACGGCTTCAGGGGCAGATACGCAGTATTTT,CASRTASGADTQYF
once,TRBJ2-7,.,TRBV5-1,TGCGCCAGCAGCTTGGTACAGGGAGTCGACGAGCAGTACTTC,CASSLVQGVDEQYF
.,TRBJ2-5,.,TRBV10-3,TGTGCCTCCTCAACAGGGTCGGAGACCCAGTACTTC,CASSTGSETQYF
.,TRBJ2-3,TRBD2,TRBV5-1,TGCGCCAGCAGCTTTAGCGGGGGCACAGATACGCAGTATTTT,CASSFSGGTDTQYF
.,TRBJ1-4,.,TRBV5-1,TGCGCCAGCAGCTTAGGTTCAGGGGCTCTAGAAAAACTGTTTTTT,CASSLGSGALEKLFF
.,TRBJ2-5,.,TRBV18,TGTGCCAGCTCACCACGACAGGGAGCCGGGGGAGAGACCCAGTACTTC,CASSPRQGAGGETQYF
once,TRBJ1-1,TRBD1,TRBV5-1,TGCGCCAGCAGCAGAAGGACAGGGATGAACACTGAAGCTTTCTTT,CASSRRTGMNTEAFF
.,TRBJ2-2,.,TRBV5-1,TGCGCCAGCAGCTTGGTAGCAGGGAATCCCTCCGGGGAGCTGTTTTTT,CASSLVAGNPSGELFF
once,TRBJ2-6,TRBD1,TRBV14,TGTGCCAGCAGCCCCCACGGCAGGGGGTCTGGGGCCAACGTCCTGACTTTC,CASSPHGRGSGANVLTF
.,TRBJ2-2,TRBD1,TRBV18,TGTGCCAGCTCACCAAACAGGGGTGATGCCGGGGAGCTGTTTTTT,CASSPNRGDAGELFF
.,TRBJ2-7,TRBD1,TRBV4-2,TGTGCCAGCAGCCAAGGCGCGGGACAGGGATCCTACGAGCAGTACTTC,CASSQGAGQGSYEQYF
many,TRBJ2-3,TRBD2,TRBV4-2,TGTGCCAGCAGCCAAGATCTAGCGGGGGGCACAGATACGCAGTATTTT,CASSQDLAGGTDTQYF
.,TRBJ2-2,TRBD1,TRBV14,TGTGCCAGCAGCCAAGAAGTCTTTGGGACAGGGGGATGGTCCGGGGAGCTGTTTTTT,CASSQEVFGTGGWSGELFF
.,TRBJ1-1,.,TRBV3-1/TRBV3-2,TGTGCCAGCAGCCACCGAACCGGTTTCGCTGAAGCTTTCTTT,CASSHRTGFAEAFF
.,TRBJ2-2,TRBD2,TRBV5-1,TGCGCCAGCAGCTTGGATGCGGGGGGGATGAACACCGGGGAGCTGTTTTTT,CASSLDAGGMNTGELFF
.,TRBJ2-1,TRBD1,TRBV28,TGTGCCAGCAGTTTTTTGGACAGGCGCCACTACAATGAGCAGTTCTTC,CASSFLDRRHYNEQFF
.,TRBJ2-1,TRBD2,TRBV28,TGTGCCAGCAGTTCTGAGGGACTAGCGGGGGCCGCTAGCTCCTACAATGAGCAGTTCTTC,CASSSEGLAGAASSYNEQFF
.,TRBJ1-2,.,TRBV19,TGTGCCAGTAGTCCCCCGAATGCAGGGGCTCCCTATGGCTACACCTTC,CASSPPNAGAPYGYTF
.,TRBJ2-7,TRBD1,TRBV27,TGTGCCAGCACCCCGACAGGGAAAACCTACGAGCAGTACTTC,CASTPTGKTYEQYF
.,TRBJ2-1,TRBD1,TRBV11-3,TGTGCCAGCAGCTTAGGGACAGGGTACAATGAGCAGTTCTTC,CASSLGTGYNEQFF
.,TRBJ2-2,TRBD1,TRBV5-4,TGTGCCAGCAGCCGAGACAGGGGGCTCGGGGAGCTGTTTTTT,CASSRDRGLGELFF